This T cell receptor (beta chain) was retrieved from a study of beta chain features in type 1 diabetes. Whole-study findings and limits: An over-representation of cells with high TCR expression could result from cDNA sequencing. Diminished insertions and augmented deletions at VDJ junctions characterized type 1 diabetes patients. Healthy donors had naive, central memory and Treg TCRB repertoires that appeared less similar than those seen among patients.

CD45RO/CCR7/CD25/CD127/CD95/CD27 sorting isolated CD4+ naive, central memory, regulatory and stem cell-like memory cells. The length of the CDR3 is 16 residues. Germline V lookup: CDR1 SEHNR, CDR2 FQNEAQ (reference sequence). Trimming stripped 0 bases from V and 5 bases from J, with 11 bases between. As every portion of the isolated RNA was reverse transcribed, the sequencing read expressed TCRB transcripts. The protocol was immunoSEQ multiplex PCR, while the TCRdb copy is restricted to in-frame clones and leaves out a portion. The sample records under 250,000 clones, roughly 30% being singletons. Notes on this clone: The antigen is undetermined.

This TCR was recovered from a man in his thirties or forties in good health. V usage is TRBV7-9 and J usage is TRBJ2-6, with D hard to call. Material: central memory CD4+ T cells from blood. The CDR3: CASSLALAVWANVLTF. In DNA form, the CDR3 reads TGTGCCAGCAGCTTAGCATTAGCTGTCTGGGCCAACGTCCTGACTTTC.